This T cell receptor beta chain was documented in a study of T cells in localized non-small cell lung cancer. Study-level points and caveats: Elevated blood T cell density was associated with longer overall survival. Of the top 100 tumor clones, median around 55 were in adjacent lung, 25 to 35 among its top 100.

CDR1 and CDR2 (germline): LNHDA, SQIVND (reference sequence). The CDR3 extends over 14 amino acids. V lost 5 bases to trimming and J lost 8 bases; unmatched junction nucleotides: 9. TCRdb's copy holds only in-frame clones and misses some; the assay was immunoSEQ multiplex PCR. The table has roughly 3,400 clones, roughly 31% seen once. Concerning this clone itself: Its antigen is currently unknown.

Lung tissue at least 2 cm from the tumor margin was confirmed free of atypia. The rearrangement uses TRBV19 and TRBJ2-1; TRBD2 matches at 7 bases. The sequences come from normal lung tissue next to the tumor, collected before any cancer treatment. The receptor comes from an older male donor with stage III lung adenocarcinoma. In DNA form, the CDR3 reads TGTGCCAGTAGTCTAGCGGAGCCTTATGATGAGCAGTTCTTC. Its translation is CASSLAEPYDEQFF.